This T cell receptor beta chain was recorded in a study of beta chain features in type 1 diabetes. The germline V gene has CDR1 SGHTA and CDR2 FQGNSA. This CDR3 region has 12 residues. Trimming cost V 5 bases and J 4 bases, with 3 bases left between them. The authors reverse transcribed all of the isolated RNA, so sequencing captured expressed TCRB transcripts. Using immunoSEQ multiplex PCR, the repertoire was profiled, and TCRdb retains in-frame clones only, with some absent. This table holds tens of thousands of clones, approximately 32% found once. Sequencing was performed on stem cell memory CD4+ T cells from blood. The J gene is TRBJ1-6, the V gene TRBV7-2; D is ambiguous. The clonotype originates from a woman in her late teens or twenties in good health. The CDR3 DNA reads TGTGCCAGCAGCCAATATAATTCACCCCTCCACTTT. Translating gives CASSQYNSPLHF.